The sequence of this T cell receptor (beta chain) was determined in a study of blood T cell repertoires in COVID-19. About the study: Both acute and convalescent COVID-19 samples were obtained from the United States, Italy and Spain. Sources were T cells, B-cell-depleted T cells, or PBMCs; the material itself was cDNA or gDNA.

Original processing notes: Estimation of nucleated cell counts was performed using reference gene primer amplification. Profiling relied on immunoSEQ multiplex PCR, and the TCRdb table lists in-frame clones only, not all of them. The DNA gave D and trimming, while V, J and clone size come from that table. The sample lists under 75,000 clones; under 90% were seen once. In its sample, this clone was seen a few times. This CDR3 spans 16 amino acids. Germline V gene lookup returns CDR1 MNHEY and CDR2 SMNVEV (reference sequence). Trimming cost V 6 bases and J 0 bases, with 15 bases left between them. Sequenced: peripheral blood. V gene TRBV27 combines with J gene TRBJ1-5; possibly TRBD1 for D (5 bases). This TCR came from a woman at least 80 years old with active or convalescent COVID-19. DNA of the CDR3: TGTGCCAGCAGCAGGGAAGGGTTTGGTAGCAATCAGCCCCAGCATTTT. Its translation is CASSREGFGSNQPQHF.